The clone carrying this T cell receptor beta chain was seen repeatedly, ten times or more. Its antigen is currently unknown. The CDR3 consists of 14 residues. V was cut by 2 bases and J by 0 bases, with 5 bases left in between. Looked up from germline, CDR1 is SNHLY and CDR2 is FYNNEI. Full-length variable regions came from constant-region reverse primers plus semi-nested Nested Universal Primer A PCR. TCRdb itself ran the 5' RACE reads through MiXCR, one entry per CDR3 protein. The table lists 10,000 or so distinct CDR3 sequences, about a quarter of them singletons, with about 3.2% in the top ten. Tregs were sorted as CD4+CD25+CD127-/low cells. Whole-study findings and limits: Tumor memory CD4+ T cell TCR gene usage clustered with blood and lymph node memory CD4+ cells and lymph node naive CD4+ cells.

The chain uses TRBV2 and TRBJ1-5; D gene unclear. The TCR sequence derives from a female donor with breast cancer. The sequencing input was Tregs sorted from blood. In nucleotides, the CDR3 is TGTGCCAGCAGTGAACAGTTTAGCAATCAGCCCCAGCATTTT. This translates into CASSEQFSNQPQHF.